Listed below are T cell receptor beta chains from one sample, sequenced in a study of T cell repertoires in cytomegalovirus infection. TCRdb processed the reads anew with MiXCR; each CDR3 protein has one entry. The sample includes 150,000 or so distinct CDR3 sequences, around 20% seen only once; the top ten take roughly 9.8%. The specimen was PBMCs. These receptors all stem from a human donor in good health (CMV status not recorded). Some clones in this sample may be carry-over from other donors' samples. Both conserved end residues are trimmed from each CDR3. Some rows have no size entry. The others give once, few or many, or a class for an expanded clone.

V	size	length	J	CDR3
TRBV28	few	15	TRBJ2-7	ASSFPVGKGGSYEQY
TRBV11-2	once	14	TRBJ2-3	ASSVGYRGSTDTQY
TRBV7-6	many	12	TRBJ2-7	ASSPILRSYEQY
TRBV27	-	16	TRBJ1-2	ASSLYPDRGTANYGYT
TRBV7-2	many	12	TRBJ2-4	ASSGRGYQNIQY
TRBV6-6	few	15	TRBJ2-7	ASSYSMTGTGGREQY
TRBV6-5	-	12	TRBJ1-2	ASSYDIVVGGYT
TRBV18	-	12	TRBJ2-2	ASSPLWGDGELF
TRBV9	few	13	TRBJ2-7	ASSVGASGFYEQY
TRBV28	many	12	TRBJ1-3	ASSTWTAGNTIY
TRBV27	many	11	TRBJ1-1	ASSLWGNTEAF
TRBV27	few	12	TRBJ1-2	ASSLSLYNYGYT
TRBV7-3	few	14	TRBJ2-5	ASSLRGALDQETQY
TRBV7-2	-	13	TRBJ2-5	ASSLGLAGRETQY
TRBV28	few	12	TRBJ2-3	ASSLDVGPDTQY
TRBV7-2	many	11	TRBJ2-7	ASSLTKDYEQY
TRBV27	-	17	TRBJ2-2	ASSLYISGTSGRTGELF
TRBV7-9	many	12	TRBJ1-2	ASSDGTRDYGYT
TRBV2	-	12	TRBJ1-2	ASSEDGANYGYT
TRBV6-2/TRBV6-3	-	13	TRBJ2-7	ASSYSLGAGNEQY
TRBV7-6	many	12	TRBJ2-2	ASSFLQEAGELF
TRBV14	few	13	TRBJ2-1	ASSQLELSTNEQF
TRBV7-6	few	13	TRBJ2-1	ASSHAPGLAGGWF
TRBV11-2	few	12	TRBJ1-1	ASSLVAGPPEAF
TRBV6-2/TRBV6-3	-	12	TRBJ1-5	ASRYSGGDQPQH
TRBV29-1	-	10	TRBJ2-5	SVSDRAETQY
TRBV25-1	-	14	TRBJ1-2	ASSDGSGGATYGYT
TRBV12-3/TRBV12-4	many	14	TRBJ1-4	ASSQTPERANEKLF
TRBV19	few	15	TRBJ2-1	ASSARPLAGVYNEQF
TRBV10-3	few	13	TRBJ1-1	AISESGQGRTEAF
TRBV28	-	16	TRBJ2-7	ASSSPLAGTQLTYEQY
TRBV7-3	many	13	TRBJ2-1	ASSTLQGARNEQF
TRBV11-2	many	12	TRBJ2-5	ASSLEGDAETQY
TRBV6-5	-	11	TRBJ2-1	ASSSGLGGEQF
TRBV5-1	-	14	TRBJ2-7	ASSWTSGTSRDEQY
TRBV2	few	13	TRBJ2-5	ASSAMAGAQETQY
TRBV7-2	many	9	TRBJ2-2	ASQNLGELF